Listed below are T cell receptor beta chains from one sample, sequenced in a study of PD-L1 blockade in urothelial cancer. Data came from immunoSEQ multiplex PCR; TCRdb stores just in-frame clones and leaves some out. The data contain roughly 56,000 clones, approximately 86% of them singletons. The material was PBMCs, obtained around atezolizumab (anti-PD-L1) treatment. The receptors originated from a man aged 55 to 70 with urothelial cancer. CDR3s include the opening cysteine and the closing phenylalanine or tryptophan. A D gene is named only where the DNA matches it firmly. Some rows mark clone size as missing; the rest say once, few, many or name a class of expanded clone.

d_gene	v_gene	j_gene	abundance	CDR3nt	CDR3aa
TRBD1	TRBV4-1	TRBJ1-1	NA	TGCGCCAGCAGCCTATGGACAGGGAACACTGAAGCTTTCTTT	CASSLWTGNTEAFF
TRBD1	TRBV7-2	TRBJ2-7	NA	TGTGCCAGCAGCTCGACAGGGGGCAACTCCTACGAGCAGTACTTC	CASSSTGGNSYEQYF
TRBD1	TRBV19	TRBJ1-2	NA	TGTGCCAGTAACCTTCGGACAGGGGGCAAGTATGGCTACACCTTC	CASNLRTGGKYGYTF
NA	TRBV11-1	TRBJ2-3	NA	TGTGCCAGCAGCCCAGGTCGTTTGGCAGATACGCAGTATTTT	CASSPGRLADTQYF
TRBD1	TRBV5-1	TRBJ2-1	once	TGCGCCAGCAGCTTGGGGACAGGGTCCTACAATGAGCAGTTCTTC	CASSLGTGSYNEQFF
TRBD2	TRBV19	TRBJ2-1	NA	TGTGCCAGTAAGAAGCCGAGCGGGGGGGCCGATGAGCAGTTCTTC	CASKKPSGGADEQFF
TRBD1	TRBV10-3	TRBJ1-4	once	TGTGCCATCAGCAAACAGGGGGATTCCACTAATGAAAAACTGTTTTTT	CAISKQGDSTNEKLFF
NA	TRBV27	TRBJ1-3	NA	TGTGCCAGCAGTTTGGGCAGAGGAAACACCATATATTTT	CASSLGRGNTIYF
TRBD2	TRBV18	TRBJ2-7	NA	TGTGCCAGCTCACCAGCTAGCGGGGGGGCGGCCTACGAGCAGTACTTC	CASSPASGGAAYEQYF
TRBD2	TRBV19	TRBJ2-5	NA	TGTGCCAGTCAACCTATAGCGGGACCGGGGGAGACCCAGTACTTC	CASQPIAGPGETQYF
NA	TRBV19	TRBJ2-5	NA	TGTGCCAGTAGTATTTCTGGCGGGGAGACCCAGTACTTC	CASSISGGETQYF
TRBD1	TRBV30	TRBJ1-1	NA	TGTGCCTGGAGTTATGGACAGGGGATATCAGAAGCTTTCTTT	CAWSYGQGISEAFF
TRBD1	TRBV30	TRBJ1-2	once	TGTGCCTGGAGTCGGGACAGACCATATGGCTACACCTTC	CAWSRDRPYGYTF
NA	TRBV6-6	TRBJ1-5	few	TGTGCCAGCAATATTGACAGTAGCAATCAGCCCCAGCATTTT	CASNIDSSNQPQHF
TRBD2	TRBV9	TRBJ2-2	few	TGTGCCAGCAGCGTAGGGACCAACCGACTAGCGGGAGGCACCGGGGAGCTGTTTTTT	CASSVGTNRLAGGTGELFF
TRBD2	TRBV7-8	TRBJ2-3	once	TGTGCCAGCAGCTTTCAAGGGACTAGCGGAGGCACAGATACGCAGTATTTT	CASSFQGTSGGTDTQYF
NA	TRBV5-1	TRBJ2-3	NA	TGCGCCAGCAGCTTGACAGGCGCCAGAGAGGCTACGCAGTATTTT	CASSLTGAREATQYF